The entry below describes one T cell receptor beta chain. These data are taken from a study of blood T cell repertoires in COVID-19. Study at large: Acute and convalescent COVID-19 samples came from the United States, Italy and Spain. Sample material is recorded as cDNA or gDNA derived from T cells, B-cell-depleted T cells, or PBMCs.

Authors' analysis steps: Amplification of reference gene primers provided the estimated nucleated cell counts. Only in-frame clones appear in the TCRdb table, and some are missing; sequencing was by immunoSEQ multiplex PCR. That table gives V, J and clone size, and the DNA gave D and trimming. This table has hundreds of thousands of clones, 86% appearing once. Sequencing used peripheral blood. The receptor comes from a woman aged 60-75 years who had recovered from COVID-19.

CDR3 DNA: TGCAGCGTTGCAGGTGGGGGACTAGGGAAGACCCAGTACTTC. It encodes CSVAGGGLGKTQYF. The chain combines TRBV29-1 with TRBJ2-5; 8 positions match TRBD2. Looked up from germline, CDR1 is SQVTM and CDR2 is ANQGSEA. The trim removed 4 bases at V and 6 bases at J, leaving 10 bases unmatched. The CDR3 runs to 14 residues. Full variable domain (outside the CDR3, taken from reference TRBV29-1 and TRBJ2-5): SAVISQKPSRDICQRGTSLTIQCQVDSQVTMMFWYRQQPGQSLTLIATANQGSEATYESGFVIDKFPISRPNLTFSTLTVSNMSPEDSSIYLCSVAGGGLGKTQYFGPGTRLLVL.